A selection of T cell receptor beta chains follows, all from one sample in a study of PD-1 blockade in classical Hodgkin lymphoma. Data came from immunoSEQ multiplex PCR; TCRdb stores just in-frame clones and leaves some out. The sample carries tens of thousands of clones, around nine tenths recorded once. The material sequenced was peripheral blood mononuclear cells (PBMCs), taken before the fourth cycle of nivolumab. The source of these receptors is a human donor with classical Hodgkin lymphoma. The CDR3 runs from the conserved cysteine through the conserved F or W. A D gene is named only where the DNA matches it firmly. Size is omitted from some rows. Given values are once, few, many or a class for expanded clones.

clone_size: -; d_call: TRBD1; v_call: TRBV11-3; j_call: TRBJ2-5; cdr3_aa: CASSYTGGRHETQYF; cdr3_nt: TGTGCCAGCAGCTATACAGGGGGGCGGCACGAGACCCAGTACTTC
clone_size: -; d_call: -; v_call: TRBV7-2; j_call: TRBJ2-7; cdr3_aa: CASRGTGAGEIEQYF; cdr3_nt: TGTGCCAGCAGAGGAACGGGGGCGGGGGAGATCGAGCAGTACTTC
clone_size: -; d_call: -; v_call: TRBV5-6; j_call: TRBJ1-5; cdr3_aa: CASSLAWQGNQPQHF; cdr3_nt: TGTGCCAGCAGCTTGGCCTGGCAGGGGAATCAGCCCCAGCATTTT
clone_size: -; d_call: TRBD2; v_call: TRBV14; j_call: TRBJ2-7; cdr3_aa: CASSPWTSGGAVFGEQYF; cdr3_nt: TGTGCCAGCAGCCCTTGGACTAGCGGGGGGGCCGTGTTCGGCGAGCAGTACTTC
clone_size: -; d_call: -; v_call: TRBV4-3; j_call: TRBJ2-3; cdr3_aa: CASSQRGRSTDTQYF; cdr3_nt: TGCGCCAGCAGCCAGCGGGGGCGAAGCACAGATACGCAGTATTTT
clone_size: -; d_call: -; v_call: TRBV9; j_call: TRBJ1-2; cdr3_aa: CASSVASTLGYGYTF; cdr3_nt: TGTGCCAGCAGCGTAGCTAGTACGTTAGGGTATGGCTACACCTTC
clone_size: -; d_call: -; v_call: TRBV18; j_call: TRBJ2-5; cdr3_aa: CASSPQETQYF; cdr3_nt: TGTGCCAGCTCACCTCAAGAGACCCAGTACTTC
clone_size: -; d_call: -; v_call: TRBV9; j_call: TRBJ2-7; cdr3_aa: CASSVVIVSRYYEQYF; cdr3_nt: TGTGCCAGCAGCGTAGTTATCGTTTCTCGATACTACGAGCAGTACTTC
clone_size: -; d_call: -; v_call: TRBV6-5; j_call: TRBJ2-5; cdr3_aa: CASSRDPDETQYF; cdr3_nt: TGTGCCAGCAGCCGGGACCCGGACGAGACCCAGTACTTC
clone_size: once; d_call: -; v_call: TRBV30; j_call: TRBJ1-6; cdr3_aa: CAWSGGNNSPLHF; cdr3_nt: TGTGCCTGGAGTGGTGGGAATAATTCACCCCTCCACTTT
clone_size: -; d_call: -; v_call: TRBV30; j_call: TRBJ1-5; cdr3_aa: CAWSTVLGSNQPQHF; cdr3_nt: TGTGCCTGGAGTACAGTTTTGGGTAGCAATCAGCCCCAGCATTTT
clone_size: -; d_call: -; v_call: TRBV4-1; j_call: TRBJ1-3; cdr3_aa: CASSQVPPAISGNTIYF; cdr3_nt: TGCGCCAGCAGCCAAGTCCCCCCGGCGATCTCTGGAAACACCATATATTTT
clone_size: -; d_call: -; v_call: TRBV6-1; j_call: TRBJ1-2; cdr3_aa: CASSAGVGYGYTF; cdr3_nt: TGTGCCAGCAGTGCAGGGGTGGGCTATGGCTACACCTTC
clone_size: -; d_call: TRBD1; v_call: TRBV27; j_call: TRBJ1-5; cdr3_aa: CASIRQGAQSAHNQPQHF; cdr3_nt: TGTGCCAGCATACGACAGGGGGCCCAATCAGCACACAATCAGCCCCAGCATTTT
clone_size: -; d_call: -; v_call: TRBV6-5; j_call: TRBJ2-5; cdr3_aa: CASSSRETETQYF; cdr3_nt: TGTGCCAGCAGTTCGAGGGAAACTGAGACCCAGTACTTC
clone_size: -; d_call: -; v_call: TRBV7-8; j_call: TRBJ2-5; cdr3_aa: CASSAPDSQETQYF; cdr3_nt: TGTGCCAGCAGCGCCCCGGACAGCCAAGAGACCCAGTACTTC
clone_size: -; d_call: TRBD1; v_call: TRBV5-6; j_call: TRBJ2-3; cdr3_aa: CASSRGQVSTDTQYF; cdr3_nt: TGTGCCAGCAGCAGGGGACAGGTTAGCACAGATACGCAGTATTTT
clone_size: -; d_call: -; v_call: TRBV25-1; j_call: TRBJ1-1; cdr3_aa: CASSEFGGLKAFF; cdr3_nt: TGTGCCAGCAGTGAATTTGGGGGGCTGAAGGCTTTCTTT
clone_size: -; d_call: -; v_call: TRBV6-5; j_call: TRBJ1-6; cdr3_aa: CASSYIGRSPLHF; cdr3_nt: TGTGCCAGCAGTTACATTGGCCGCTCACCCCTCCACTTT
clone_size: -; d_call: TRBD1; v_call: TRBV4-1; j_call: TRBJ2-7; cdr3_aa: CASSHPDRGRYEQYF; cdr3_nt: TGCGCCAGCAGCCACCCGGACAGGGGACGTTACGAGCAGTACTTC
clone_size: few; d_call: -; v_call: TRBV7-2; j_call: TRBJ1-1; cdr3_aa: CASSFSGKNTEAFF; cdr3_nt: TGTGCCAGCAGCTTTTCGGGGAAGAACACTGAAGCTTTCTTT
clone_size: -; d_call: TRBD1; v_call: TRBV18; j_call: TRBJ1-2; cdr3_aa: CASCPGQHYGYTF; cdr3_nt: TGTGCCAGCTGCCCGGGACAGCATTATGGCTACACCTTC
clone_size: -; d_call: TRBD2; v_call: TRBV2; j_call: TRBJ2-1; cdr3_aa: CARNQGLAGGGSYNEQFF; cdr3_nt: TGTGCCAGGAACCAGGGACTAGCGGGGGGAGGGTCCTACAATGAGCAGTTCTTC
clone_size: -; d_call: -; v_call: TRBV7-9; j_call: TRBJ2-3; cdr3_aa: CASSPEGRDTQYF; cdr3_nt: TGTGCCAGCAGCCCGGAAGGTCGAGATACGCAGTATTTT